The present T cell receptor beta chain was sequenced within a study of blood T cell repertoires in COVID-19. Whole-study context: Donors in the United States, Italy and Spain gave samples during acute or convalescent COVID-19. The analysed material was cDNA or gDNA that came from T cells, B-cell-depleted T cells, or PBMCs.

Trimming took 0 bases from V and 9 from J, leaving 16 bases between them. Germline CDR1 SGHRS, CDR2 YFSETQ. This CDR3 is built from 15 residues. Participants' own reports of clinical history determined their cohort assignment. Those designated as exposed participants met a COVID-19 case within 2 weeks before study entry. Clones were sequenced by immunoSEQ multiplex PCR, and TCRdb holds only the in-frame ones, with some missing. The data show 200,000 to 250,000 clones, with approximately 83% seen just once and about 4.8% held by the top ten. The sample consisted of PBMCs or T cells enriched from blood (not recorded which). This chain joins TRBV5-1 and TRBJ2-1; D may be TRBD1 (5 bases). The sequence was obtained from a woman between 50 and 59 years old who had been exposed to COVID-19. The CDR3 DNA follows: TGCGCCAGCAGCTTGGTTCAGGGAATGTTTGCTGAGCAGTTCTTC. Its protein product is CASSLVQGMFAEQFF.